Shown below are 4 T cell receptor beta chains from a single sample sequenced in a study of T cells in Graves' hyperthyroidism and ophthalmopathy. Regions amplified from RNA transcripts were the TCR beta CDR3 regions. HTBI primers were used for first-round RT-PCR of the TCR CDR3. Via MiXCR, TCRdb re-called the multiplex PCR reads, giving one row per CDR3 protein. The sample has around 450,000 distinct CDR3 sequences, roughly 15% seen once. Sequencing was done on a sample of blood. The receptors derive from a woman aged 18-29 years with Graves' hyperthyroidism.

Many counts were recorded for this clonotype. The rearrangement joins TRBV6-1 to TRBJ1-5, with D tentatively TRBD1 (5 bases). Trimming shortened V by 8 bases and J by 7 bases, and 9 bases separated the two germline ends. Germline lookup yields CDR1 MNHNS and CDR2 SASEGT. CDR3 length equals 11 residues. The CDR3 DNA sequence: TGTGCCAGCCGGGGGACGCAGCCCCAGCATTTT. This codes for CASRGTQPQHF.

This clonotype was counted ten times or more. V usage is TRBV3-1 and J usage is TRBJ2-7; 8 bases align to TRBD1. The germline V gene has CDR1 LGHDT and CDR2 YNNKEL (reference sequence). The CDR3 totals 13 residues. V was clipped by 4 bases and J by 7 bases; unmatched bases: 6. The CDR3 nucleotides read TGTGCCAGCAGCCTACAGGGGGTTGGGGAGCAGTACTTC. It encodes CASSLQGVGEQYF.

The DNA of the CDR3 is TGTGCCAGCAGCCGGAGCCCCGGGATGGGTGAAAAACTGTTTTTT. Protein product: CASSRSPGMGEKLFF. The V and J genes are TRBV7-2 and TRBJ1-4; D gene unclear. This CDR3 has 15 amino acids. From germline, CDR1 is SGHTA and CDR2 FQGNSA. The V end lost 5 bases, the J end lost 7 bases, and 17 bases lay between the germline ends.

The table lists this clonotype with a few counts. The genes are TRBV19 and TRBJ2-1; maybe TRBD2 (6 bases). This CDR3 has 15 amino acids. Trimming took 4 bases from V and 1 from J, leaving 11 bases between them. The germline CDR1 and CDR2 sequences are LNHDA and SQIVND (reference sequence). CDR3 loop: CASSNPGVSYNEQFF. The CDR3 DNA sequence: TGTGCCAGTAGTAACCCGGGAGTGTCCTACAATGAGCAGTTCTTC.